The present TCR beta chain was sequenced within a study of identical twins. This clonotype was counted many times. Its antigen is undetermined. It was template switching that added a universal primer site, and there were unique molecular identifiers on the cDNA. From the 5' RACE reads, TCRdb called clonotypes with MiXCR, one entry per CDR3 protein. Counted here are roughly 280,000 distinct CDR3 sequences, over 8.5% occurring once; the ten biggest clones make up 6% to 8.5%. General study findings and limits: Model-predicted out-of-frame TCR alpha sharing fell below observed values in monozygotic twins. For cord blood, abundant beta clonotypes had fewer insertions, unlike memory repertoires, which showed none.

Germline loops: CDR1 KGHSY, CDR2 FQNENV. The CDR3 consists of 16 residues. Deletions cut 2 bases from V and 4 bases from J, with 14 bases between. The same data also contributed to another study, on yellow fever vaccine responses in identical twins. That investigation notes: In identical twins, vaccine T cell responses appeared partly shared and partly individual.

The TCR originated in a woman aged 18-29 years in good health. Sequenced material: CD8+ T cells sorted from blood. The chain has TRBV16 and TRBJ2-2; D perhaps matches TRBD2 (6 bases). CDR3 nucleotide sequence: TGTGCCAGCAGCCAAGGCAGGGAGGAGGTCACCGGGGAGCTGTTTTTT. It translates to CASSQGREEVTGELFF. The entire variable domain, with the rest obtained from reference TRBV16 and TRBJ2-2, is as follows: GEEVAQTPKHLVRGEGQKAKLYCAPIKGHSYVFWYQQVLKNEFKFLISFQNENVFDETGMPKERFSAKCLPNSPCSLEIQATKLEDSAVYFCASSQGREEVTGELFFGEGSRLTVL.